Shown below are 6 T cell receptor beta chains from a single sample sequenced in a study of T cell responses to AZD1222 COVID-19 vaccine. Libraries were prepared by immunoSEQ multiplex PCR; TCRdb keeps only in-frame clonotypes and omits some of them. This repertoire shows more than 100,000 clones, approximately 88% found once; its top ten account for around 3.5%. The specimen comprised peripheral blood, sampled on day 0 of AZD1222 vaccination. The receptor set was obtained from an adult in good health.

The chain links TRBV19 to TRBJ1-2; the D gene is possibly TRBD1 (6 bases). V lost 6 bases and J 2 bases, leaving 16 bases between the germline ends. This CDR3 contains 15 residues. Germline CDR1 is LNHDA and CDR2 is SQIVND (reference sequence). In DNA form, the CDR3 reads TGTGCCAGTAGGAGGGGGACGGGGCCCAACTATGGCTACACCTTC. Translated, it gives CASRRGTGPNYGYTF.

The chain carries TRBV6-2 or TRBV6-3 and TRBJ2-7; D is undetermined. Trimming cost V 5 bases and J 2 bases, with 10 bases left between them. In germline, CDR1 is MNHEY, CDR2 SVGEGT. The CDR3 loop spans 13 amino acids. CDR3 coding DNA: TGTGCCAGCAGTCATACTCCGCCCTACGAGCAGTACTTC. This gives the protein CASSHTPPYEQYF.

The gene calls are TRBV10-3 and TRBJ1-4, with D perhaps TRBD1 (6 bases). V was trimmed by 2 bases and J by 5 bases, leaving 9 bases between them. Germline V gives CDR1 ENHRY, CDR2 SYGVKD. The CDR3 is made up of 14 amino acids. Written as DNA, the CDR3 is TGTGCCATCAGTGAGGGACAGAAGAATGAAAAACTGTTTTTT. Its translation is CAISEGQKNEKLFF.

This rearrangement joins TRBV18 to TRBJ2-7; possibly TRBD1 for D (7 bases). Germline CDR1 reads KGHSH; CDR2 reads LQKENI. The germline V and J ends were trimmed by 2 bases and 5 bases, with 16 bases remaining between them. The CDR3 loop spans 15 amino acids. CDR3 amino acids: CASSPSAGGFDEQYF. Here the CDR3 DNA reads TGTGCCAGCTCACCAAGCGCAGGGGGGTTCGACGAGCAGTACTTC.

Concerning this clone itself: The junction shows a germline mismatch at one end, possibly a read error. This rearrangement joins TRBV6-5 to TRBJ2-1, with 7 nucleotides matching TRBD1. Germline CDR1 is MNHEY and CDR2 is SVGAGI. This CDR3 has 15 amino acids. The CDR3 coding sequence is TGTGCCAGCAGTTACTCGAGACAGGGCCGCCCCGAGCTGTTCTTC. This codes for CASSYSRQGRPELFF.

Remarks on this clone: The same CDR3 is also encoded by other DNA sequences in this sample. The V and J genes are TRBV7-2 and TRBJ1-1; D may be TRBD1 (6 bases). The CDR3 is 14 residues long. CDR1 and CDR2 from the germline V gene are SGHTA and FQGNSA. Between the trimmed V and J ends, which lost 0 bases and 4 bases, there was a span of 9 bases. The CDR3 DNA sequence: TGTGCCAGCAGCTTAGCACAGGGAAGCACTGAAGCTTTCTTT. Encoded protein: CASSLAQGSTEAFF.